This record concerns one T cell receptor (beta chain) sequence. The data derive from a study of blood T cell repertoires in COVID-19. In the authors' methods: Cell counts per sample came from amplifying reference gene primers. Some clones are missing from TCRdb's copy, which holds only in-frame ones; the method was immunoSEQ multiplex PCR. V and J calls and clone size are given by that table; D and trimming were obtained from the DNA. This sample yields approximately 230,000 clones, of which about 91% are seen a single time; roughly 15% belongs to the top ten. The V gene's germline CDR1 is MNHEY and CDR2 SMNVEV (reference sequence). V shed 2 bases and J 5 bases; nucleotides not matched to a gene: 7. The CDR3 is 15 amino acids.

The chain recombines TRBV27 with TRBJ1-1, with 8 bases matching TRBD1. This sequence was found in a woman aged 50 to 60 with acute COVID-19. Input material: PBMCs or T cells enriched from blood (not recorded which). CDR3 nucleotide sequence: TGTGCCAGCAGTTTACTACGACAGGGGTGGACTGAAGCTTTCTTT. Its protein product is CASSLLRQGWTEAFF.